This entry is about one T cell receptor beta chain. The antigen is not known. CDR1 and CDR2 (germline): SEHNR, FQNEAQ (reference sequence). The trim removed 5 bases at V and 8 bases at J, leaving 8 bases unmatched. This CDR3 comprises 13 residues. The authors obtained over 98% purity in all sorted populations. The record originates from a study of beta chain features in type 1 diabetes. Isolated RNA was reverse transcribed in full, so expressed TCRB transcripts were sequenced. Profiling relied on immunoSEQ multiplex PCR, and the TCRdb table lists in-frame clones only, not all of them. This sample has approximately 300,000 clones; around 10% occur once, and the top ten carry just over 0.015%. General study points: Comparison showed that naive, central memory and Treg TCRB repertoires appeared more similar among patients than among healthy donors. Whether TCRB rearrangement is influenced by HLA type went unresolved here.

The receptor's source is a woman aged 25 to 39 in good health. V and J are TRBV7-9 and TRBJ1-2, with 7 bases identical to TRBD1. Sample: naive CD4+ T cells from blood. This chain's CDR3 is CASSQSTGAGYTF. The CDR3 coding sequence is TGTGCCAGCAGCCAGTCAACAGGGGCCGGCTACACCTTC. Drawing the rest from reference TRBV7-9 and TRBJ1-2, the complete variable domain is DTGVSQNPRHKITKRGQNVTFRCDPISEHNRLYWYRQTLGQGPEFLTYFQNEAQLEKSRLLSDRFSAERPKGSFSTLEIQRTEQGDSAMYLCASSQSTGAGYTFGSGTRLTVV.